The entry that follows covers one TCR beta chain sequence. This specimen belongs to a study of PD-L1 blockade in urothelial cancer. Overall study context: Atezolizumab at 1,200 mg intravenously every 3 weeks was started by patients in about 2014. Investigators checked blood 3 weeks (second dose) and 6 weeks after treatment start. The study recovered a median of roughly 150,000 T cells per blood sample.

CDR3 length: 16 amino acids. Trimming removed 0 bases at V and 9 bases at J, with 15 bases between. CDR1 and CDR2 from the germline V gene are MNHEY and SVGAGI. Clones were sequenced by immunoSEQ multiplex PCR, and TCRdb holds only the in-frame ones, with some missing. The sample shows 50,000 or so clones, approximately 86% of them seen only once. This chain uses TRBV6-5 with TRBJ1-6, with D hard to call. The sample was PBMCs, taken around atezolizumab (anti-PD-L1) treatment. The sequence was obtained from a man between 60 and 75 years old with urothelial cancer. The CDR3 nucleotides read TGTGCCAGCAGTTACTCGAGCCAGGAATTTGTTTCACCCCTCCACTTT. Protein product: CASSYSSQEFVSPLHF.